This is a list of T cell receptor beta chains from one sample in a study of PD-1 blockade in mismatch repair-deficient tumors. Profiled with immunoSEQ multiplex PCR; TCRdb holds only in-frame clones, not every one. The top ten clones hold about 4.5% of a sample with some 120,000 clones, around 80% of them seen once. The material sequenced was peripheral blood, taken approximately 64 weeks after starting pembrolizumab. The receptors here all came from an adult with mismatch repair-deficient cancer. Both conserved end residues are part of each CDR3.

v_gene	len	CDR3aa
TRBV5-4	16	CASRTGVSNSYNEQFF
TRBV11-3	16	CASSLRTGTGTDTQYF
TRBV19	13	CASSMGRGEKLFF
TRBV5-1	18	CASSFGLAGGLGWNEQFF
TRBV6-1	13	CASSVTGTQKLFF
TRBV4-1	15	CASSQDPGYSYEQYF
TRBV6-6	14	CASSSELLNTEAFF
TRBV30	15	CAWSFGTTRTDTQYF
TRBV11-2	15	CASSPGRQDTDTQYF
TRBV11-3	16	CASSLTPGRPATEQFF
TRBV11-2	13	CASSMDRYQPQHF
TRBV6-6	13	CASSYISGNTIYF
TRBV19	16	CASSRDPPGPGTEAFF
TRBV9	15	CASSAHEGTGNTIYF